This T cell receptor beta chain came from a study of blood T cell repertoires in COVID-19. Some clones are missing from TCRdb's copy, which holds only in-frame ones; the method was immunoSEQ multiplex PCR. The sample contains roughly 500,000 clones, approximately 89% of which appear only once. What was sequenced was peripheral blood. The TCR comes from a man between 18 and 29 years old with COVID-19, enrolled during active disease.

The CDR3 loop is CASSVGGRVNEQFF. The CDR3 region has the DNA TGTGCCAGCAGCGTCGGCGGGAGGGTAAATGAGCAGTTCTTC. The chain recombines TRBV9 with TRBJ2-1; the match to TRBD2 covers 9 bases. The germline gives CDR1 SGDLS, CDR2 YYNGEE. The V segment lost 2 bases and the J segment 7 bases; nucleotides outside the gene matches: 4. The CDR3 is 14 residues long.